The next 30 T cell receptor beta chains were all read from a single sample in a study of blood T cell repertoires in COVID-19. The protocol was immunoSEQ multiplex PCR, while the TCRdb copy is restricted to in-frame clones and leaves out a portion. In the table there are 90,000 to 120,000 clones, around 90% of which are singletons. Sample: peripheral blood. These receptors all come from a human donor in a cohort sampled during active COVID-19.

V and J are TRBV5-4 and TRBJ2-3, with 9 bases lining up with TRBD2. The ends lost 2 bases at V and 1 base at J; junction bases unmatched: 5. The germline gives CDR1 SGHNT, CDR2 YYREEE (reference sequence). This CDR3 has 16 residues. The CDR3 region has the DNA TGTGCCAGCAGCTTCCTCCGACTAGCGGGCACAGATACGCAGTATTTT. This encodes CASSFLRLAGTDTQYF. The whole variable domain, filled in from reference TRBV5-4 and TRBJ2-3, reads ETGVTQSPTHLIKTRGQQVTLRCSSQSGHNTVSWYQQALGQGPQFIFQYYREEENGRGNFPPRFSGLQFPNYSSELNVNALELDDSALYLCASSFLRLAGTDTQYFGPGTRLTVL.

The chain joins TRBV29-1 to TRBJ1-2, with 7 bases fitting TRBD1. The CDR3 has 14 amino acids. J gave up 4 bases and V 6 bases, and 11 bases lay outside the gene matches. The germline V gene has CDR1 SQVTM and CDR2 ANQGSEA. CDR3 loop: CSVEGAGSSYGYTF. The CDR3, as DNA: TGCAGCGTCGAGGGGGCAGGTTCGAGCTATGGCTACACCTTC.

The CDR3: CASSLGTSGVADTQYF. The CDR3 region has the DNA TGTGCCAGCAGCTTGGGGACTAGCGGGGTCGCAGATACGCAGTATTTT. The chain is built from TRBV7-3 and TRBJ2-3; 13 bases line up with TRBD2. Germline V gives CDR1 SGHTA, CDR2 FQGTGA. This CDR3 spans 16 amino acids. The trim removed 3 bases at V and 4 bases at J, leaving 4 bases unmatched.

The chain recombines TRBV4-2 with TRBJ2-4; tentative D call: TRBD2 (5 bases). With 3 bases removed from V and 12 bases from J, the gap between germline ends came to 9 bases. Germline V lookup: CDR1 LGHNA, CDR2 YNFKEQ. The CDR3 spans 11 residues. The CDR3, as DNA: TGTGCCAGCAGCCAGGCGGGTCGTCAGTACTTC. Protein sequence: CASSQAGRQYF.

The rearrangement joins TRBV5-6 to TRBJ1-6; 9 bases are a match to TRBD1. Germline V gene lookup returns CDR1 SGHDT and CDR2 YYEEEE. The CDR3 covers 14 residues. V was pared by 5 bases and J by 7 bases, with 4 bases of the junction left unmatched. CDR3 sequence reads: CASRTGTGNSPLHF. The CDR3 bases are TGTGCCAGCAGGACCGGGACAGGGAATTCACCCCTCCACTTT.

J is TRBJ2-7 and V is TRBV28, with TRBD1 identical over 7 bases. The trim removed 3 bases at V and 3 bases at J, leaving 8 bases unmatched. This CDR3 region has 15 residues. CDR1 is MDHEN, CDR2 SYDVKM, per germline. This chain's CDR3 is CASSFFPGTDYEQYF. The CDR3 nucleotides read TGTGCCAGCAGTTTTTTCCCCGGGACAGACTACGAGCAGTACTTC.

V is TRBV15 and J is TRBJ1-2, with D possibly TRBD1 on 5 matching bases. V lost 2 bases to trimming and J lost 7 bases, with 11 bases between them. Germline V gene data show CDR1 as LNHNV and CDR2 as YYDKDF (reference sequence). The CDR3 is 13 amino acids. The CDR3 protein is CATSRRQLSGYTF. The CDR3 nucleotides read TGTGCCACCAGCAGACGACAGCTTTCTGGCTACACCTTC.

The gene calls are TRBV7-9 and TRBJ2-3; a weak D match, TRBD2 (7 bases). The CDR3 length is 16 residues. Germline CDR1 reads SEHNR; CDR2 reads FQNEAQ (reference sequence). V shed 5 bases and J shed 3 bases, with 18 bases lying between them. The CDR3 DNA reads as TGTGCCAGCAGCCCCAGGGGTGGCGGGAGAACAGATACGCAGTATTTT. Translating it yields CASSPRGGGRTDTQYF.

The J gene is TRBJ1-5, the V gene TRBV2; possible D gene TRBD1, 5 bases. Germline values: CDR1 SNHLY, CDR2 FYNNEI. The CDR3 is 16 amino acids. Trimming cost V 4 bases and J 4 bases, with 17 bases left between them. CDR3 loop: CASSGRVLGGNQPQHF. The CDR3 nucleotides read TGTGCCAGCAGTGGGCGGGTCTTGGGGGGAAATCAGCCCCAGCATTTT. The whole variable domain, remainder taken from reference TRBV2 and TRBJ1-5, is EPEVTQTPSHQVTQMGQEVILRCVPISNHLYFYWYRQILGQKVEFLVSFYNNEISEKSEIFDDQFSVERPDGSNFTLKIRSTKLEDSAMYFCASSGRVLGGNQPQHFGDGTRLSIL.

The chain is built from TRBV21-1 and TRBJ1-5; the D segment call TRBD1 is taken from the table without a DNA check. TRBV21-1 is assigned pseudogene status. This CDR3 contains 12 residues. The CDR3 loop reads CASSIRGSAQHF. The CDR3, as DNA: TGTGCCAGCAGCATTAGGGGGTCGGCCCAGCATTTT.

The CDR3, as DNA: TGTGCCAGCAGCAGGGCATCCGATACGCAGTATTTT. The encoded protein is CASSRASDTQYF. The genes are TRBV21-1 and TRBJ2-3; the table's D call, TRBD1, was not checked against the DNA. TRBV21-1 corresponds to a pseudogene. The CDR3 spans 12 residues.

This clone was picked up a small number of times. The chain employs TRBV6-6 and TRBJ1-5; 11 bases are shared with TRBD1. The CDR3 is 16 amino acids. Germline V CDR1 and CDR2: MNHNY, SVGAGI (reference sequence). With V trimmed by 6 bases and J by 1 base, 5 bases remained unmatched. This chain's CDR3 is CASRGQGARSNQPQHF. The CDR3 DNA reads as TGTGCCAGCAGAGGACAGGGGGCGCGAAGCAATCAGCCCCAGCATTTT.

CDR3 DNA: TGTGCCAGTAGTACTAGGCTAGCGGGAGTGGGAGATACGCAGTATTTT. Translating gives CASSTRLAGVGDTQYF. This rearrangement joins TRBV19 to TRBJ2-3; the match to TRBD2 covers 10 bases. Per germline, CDR1 LNHDA and CDR2 SQIVND (reference sequence). CDR3 length: 16 amino acids. Trimming took 4 bases from V and 5 from J; bases not matched to a gene: 9.

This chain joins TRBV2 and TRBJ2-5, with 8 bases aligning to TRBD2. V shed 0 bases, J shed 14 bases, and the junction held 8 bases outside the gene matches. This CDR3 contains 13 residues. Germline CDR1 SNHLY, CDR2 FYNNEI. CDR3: CASSEAPSGRCYF. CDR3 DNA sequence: TGTGCCAGCAGTGAAGCTCCTAGCGGGCGCTGTTACTTC.

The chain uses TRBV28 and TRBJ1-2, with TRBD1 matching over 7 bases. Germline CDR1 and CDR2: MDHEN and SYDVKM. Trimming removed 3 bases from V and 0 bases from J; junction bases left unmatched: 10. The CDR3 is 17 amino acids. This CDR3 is CASSFPTDRRSNYGYTF. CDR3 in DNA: TGTGCCAGCAGTTTCCCTACGGACAGGCGTTCTAACTATGGCTACACCTTC.

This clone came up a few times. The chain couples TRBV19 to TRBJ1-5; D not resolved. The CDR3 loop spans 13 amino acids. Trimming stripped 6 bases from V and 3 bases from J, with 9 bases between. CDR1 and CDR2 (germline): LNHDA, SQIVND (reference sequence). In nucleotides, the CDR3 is TGTGCCAGTAGCCTATTACCCAATCAGCCCCAGCATTTT. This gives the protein CASSLLPNQPQHF.

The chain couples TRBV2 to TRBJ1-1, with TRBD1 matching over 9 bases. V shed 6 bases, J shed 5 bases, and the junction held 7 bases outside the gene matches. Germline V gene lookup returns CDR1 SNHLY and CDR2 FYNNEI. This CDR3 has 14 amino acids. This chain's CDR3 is CASREQGAGTEAFF. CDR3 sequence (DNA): TGTGCCAGCAGAGAACAGGGGGCCGGAACTGAAGCTTTCTTT.

CDR3 in amino acids: CASSVATPQSQLPGELFF. The CDR3 DNA is TGTGCCAGCAGCGTAGCTACCCCACAGTCCCAGCTACCCGGGGAGCTGTTTTTT. V gene TRBV9 combines with J gene TRBJ2-2; D not certain. The germline gives CDR1 SGDLS, CDR2 YYNGEE. The CDR3 loop spans 18 amino acids. V was shortened by 0 bases and J by 6 bases, with 21 bases between the two germline ends.

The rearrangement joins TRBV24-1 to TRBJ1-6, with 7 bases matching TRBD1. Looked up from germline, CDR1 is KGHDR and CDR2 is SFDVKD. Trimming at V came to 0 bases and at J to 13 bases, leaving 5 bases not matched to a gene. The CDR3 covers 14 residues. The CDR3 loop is CATSDLLGGEPLHF. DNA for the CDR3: TGTGCCACCAGTGATTTGTTAGGGGGCGAGCCCCTCCACTTT.

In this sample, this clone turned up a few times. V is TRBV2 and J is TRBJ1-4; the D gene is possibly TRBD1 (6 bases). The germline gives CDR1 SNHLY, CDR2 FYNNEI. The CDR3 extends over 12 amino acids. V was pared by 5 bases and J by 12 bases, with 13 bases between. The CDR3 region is CASSTQNRELFF. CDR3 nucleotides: TGTGCCAGCAGTACCCAAAACAGGGAACTGTTTTTT.

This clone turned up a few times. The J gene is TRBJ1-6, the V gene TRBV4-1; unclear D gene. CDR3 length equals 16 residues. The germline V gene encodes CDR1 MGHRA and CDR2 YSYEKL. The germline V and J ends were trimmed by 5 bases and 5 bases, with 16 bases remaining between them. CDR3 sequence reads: CASSVESGGNNSPLHF. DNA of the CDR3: TGCGCCAGCAGCGTAGAAAGTGGCGGAAATAATTCACCCCTCCACTTT.

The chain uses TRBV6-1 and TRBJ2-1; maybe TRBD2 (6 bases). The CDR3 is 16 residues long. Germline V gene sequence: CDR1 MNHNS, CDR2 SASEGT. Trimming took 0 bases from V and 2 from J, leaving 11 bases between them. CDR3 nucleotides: TGTGCCAGCAGTGAAGCGGGGGGACCGACCTACAATGAGCAGTTCTTC. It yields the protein CASSEAGGPTYNEQFF.

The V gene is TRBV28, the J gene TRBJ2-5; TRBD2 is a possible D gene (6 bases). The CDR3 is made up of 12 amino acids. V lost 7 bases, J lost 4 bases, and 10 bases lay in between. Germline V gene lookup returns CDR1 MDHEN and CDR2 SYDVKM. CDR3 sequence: CASTQGGETQYF. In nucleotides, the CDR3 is TGTGCCAGCACCCAGGGAGGAGAGACCCAGTACTTC.

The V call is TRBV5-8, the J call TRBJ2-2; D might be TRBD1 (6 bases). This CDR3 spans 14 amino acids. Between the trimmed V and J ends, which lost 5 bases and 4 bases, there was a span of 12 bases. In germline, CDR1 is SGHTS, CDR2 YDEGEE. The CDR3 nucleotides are TGTGCCAGCAGACACGCAGGGGTCACCGGGGAGCTGTTTTTT. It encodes CASRHAGVTGELFF.

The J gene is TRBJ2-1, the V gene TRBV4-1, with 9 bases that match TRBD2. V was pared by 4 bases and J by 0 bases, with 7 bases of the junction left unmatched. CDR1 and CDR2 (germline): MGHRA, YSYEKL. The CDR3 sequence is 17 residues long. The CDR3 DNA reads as TGCGCCAGCAGCCCTAGGGGCGGGGGGGACTCCTACAATGAGCAGTTCTTC. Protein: CASSPRGGGDSYNEQFF.

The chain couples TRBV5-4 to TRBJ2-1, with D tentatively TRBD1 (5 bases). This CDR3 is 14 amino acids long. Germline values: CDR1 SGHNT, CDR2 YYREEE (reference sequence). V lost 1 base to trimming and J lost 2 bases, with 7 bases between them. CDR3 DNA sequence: TGTGCCAGCAGCTTGACAGGACCCTACAATGAGCAGTTCTTC. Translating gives CASSLTGPYNEQFF.

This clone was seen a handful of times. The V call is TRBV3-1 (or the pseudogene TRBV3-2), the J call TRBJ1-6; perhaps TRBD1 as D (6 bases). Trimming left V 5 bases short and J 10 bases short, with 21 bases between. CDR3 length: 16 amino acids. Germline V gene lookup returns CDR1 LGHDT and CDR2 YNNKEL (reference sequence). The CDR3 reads CASSFSPGAVRSPLHF. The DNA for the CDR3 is TGTGCCAGCAGCTTTTCTCCAGGGGCTGTCCGCTCACCCCTCCACTTT.

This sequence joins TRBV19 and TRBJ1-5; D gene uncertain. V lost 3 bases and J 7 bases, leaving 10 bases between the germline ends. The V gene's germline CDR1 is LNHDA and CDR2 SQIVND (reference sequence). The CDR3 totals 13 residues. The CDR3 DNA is TGTGCCAGTAGTATGGAGGGAGGGCAGCCCCAGCATTTT. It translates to CASSMEGGQPQHF.

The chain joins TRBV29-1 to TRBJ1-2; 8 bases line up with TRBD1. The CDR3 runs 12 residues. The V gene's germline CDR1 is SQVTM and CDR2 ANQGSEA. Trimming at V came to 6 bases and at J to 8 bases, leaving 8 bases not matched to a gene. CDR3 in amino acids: CSVERTGLGYTF. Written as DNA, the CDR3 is TGCAGCGTAGAAAGGACAGGGTTAGGCTACACCTTC.

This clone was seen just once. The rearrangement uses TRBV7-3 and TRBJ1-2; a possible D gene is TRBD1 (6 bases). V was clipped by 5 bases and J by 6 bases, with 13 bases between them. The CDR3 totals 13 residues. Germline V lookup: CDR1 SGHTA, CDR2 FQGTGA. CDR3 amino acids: CASSPTGNDGYTF. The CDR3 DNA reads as TGTGCCAGCAGCCCTACAGGGAATGATGGCTACACCTTC.